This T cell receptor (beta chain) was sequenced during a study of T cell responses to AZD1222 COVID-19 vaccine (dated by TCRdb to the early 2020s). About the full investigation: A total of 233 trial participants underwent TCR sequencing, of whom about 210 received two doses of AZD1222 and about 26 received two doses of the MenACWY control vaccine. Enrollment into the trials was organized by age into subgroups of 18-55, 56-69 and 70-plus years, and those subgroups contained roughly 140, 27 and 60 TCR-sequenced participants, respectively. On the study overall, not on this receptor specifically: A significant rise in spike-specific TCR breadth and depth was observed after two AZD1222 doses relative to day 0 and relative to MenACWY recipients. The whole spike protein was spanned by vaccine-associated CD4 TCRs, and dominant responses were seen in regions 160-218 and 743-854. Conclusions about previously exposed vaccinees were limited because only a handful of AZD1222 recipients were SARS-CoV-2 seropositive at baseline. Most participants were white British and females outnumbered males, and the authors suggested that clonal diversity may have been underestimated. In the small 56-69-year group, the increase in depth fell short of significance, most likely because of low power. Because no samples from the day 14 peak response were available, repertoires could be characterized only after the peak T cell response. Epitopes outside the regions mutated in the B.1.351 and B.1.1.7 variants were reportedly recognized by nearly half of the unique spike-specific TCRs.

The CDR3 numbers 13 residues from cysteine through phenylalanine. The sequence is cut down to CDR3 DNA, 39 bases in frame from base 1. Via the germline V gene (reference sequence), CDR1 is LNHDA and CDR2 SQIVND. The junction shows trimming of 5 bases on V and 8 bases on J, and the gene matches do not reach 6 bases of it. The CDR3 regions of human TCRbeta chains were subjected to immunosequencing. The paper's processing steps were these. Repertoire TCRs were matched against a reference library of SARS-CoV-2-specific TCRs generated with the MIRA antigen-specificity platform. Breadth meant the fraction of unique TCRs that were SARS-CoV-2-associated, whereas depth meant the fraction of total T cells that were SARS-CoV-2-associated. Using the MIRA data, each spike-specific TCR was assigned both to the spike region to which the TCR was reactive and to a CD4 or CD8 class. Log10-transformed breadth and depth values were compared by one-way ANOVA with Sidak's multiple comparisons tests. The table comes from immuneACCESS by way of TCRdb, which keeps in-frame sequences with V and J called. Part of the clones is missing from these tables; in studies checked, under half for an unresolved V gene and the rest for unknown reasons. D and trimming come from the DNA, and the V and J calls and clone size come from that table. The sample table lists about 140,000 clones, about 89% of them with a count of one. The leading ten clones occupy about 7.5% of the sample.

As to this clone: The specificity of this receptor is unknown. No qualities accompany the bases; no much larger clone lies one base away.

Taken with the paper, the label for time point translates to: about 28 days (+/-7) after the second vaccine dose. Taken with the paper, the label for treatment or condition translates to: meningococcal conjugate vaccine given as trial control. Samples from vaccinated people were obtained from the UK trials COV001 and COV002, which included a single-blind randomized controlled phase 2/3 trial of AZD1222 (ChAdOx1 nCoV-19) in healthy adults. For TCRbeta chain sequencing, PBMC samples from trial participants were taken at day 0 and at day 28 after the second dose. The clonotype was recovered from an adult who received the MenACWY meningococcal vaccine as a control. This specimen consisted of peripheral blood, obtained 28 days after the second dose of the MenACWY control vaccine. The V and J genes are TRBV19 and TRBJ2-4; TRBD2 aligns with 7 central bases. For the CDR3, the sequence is CASSLGEGYIQYF. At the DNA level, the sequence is TGTGCCAGTAGTTTAGGGGAGGGGTACATTCAGTACTTC.